This T cell receptor beta chain is from a study of T cell changes during pregnancy in multiple sclerosis. The length of the CDR3 is 14 residues. CDR1 SNHLY and CDR2 FYNNEI come from the germline V gene. V was pared by 7 bases and J by 8 bases, with 17 bases between. This table comes from immunoSEQ multiplex PCR, and its TCRdb copy is limited to in-frame clones, with some not included. The repertoire consists of 100,000 or so clones, with almost 95% occurring once and the leading ten covering around 0.96%. The rearrangement joins TRBV2 to TRBJ1-4; tentative D call: TRBD1 (6 bases). This TCR derives from a female donor with multiple sclerosis, enrolled in a pregnancy study. Material: peripheral blood, obtained before pregnancy. For the CDR3, the DNA is TGTGCCAGCAAAAGACAGGTTTCGGGGGAAAAACTGTTTTTT. As protein: CASKRQVSGEKLFF.